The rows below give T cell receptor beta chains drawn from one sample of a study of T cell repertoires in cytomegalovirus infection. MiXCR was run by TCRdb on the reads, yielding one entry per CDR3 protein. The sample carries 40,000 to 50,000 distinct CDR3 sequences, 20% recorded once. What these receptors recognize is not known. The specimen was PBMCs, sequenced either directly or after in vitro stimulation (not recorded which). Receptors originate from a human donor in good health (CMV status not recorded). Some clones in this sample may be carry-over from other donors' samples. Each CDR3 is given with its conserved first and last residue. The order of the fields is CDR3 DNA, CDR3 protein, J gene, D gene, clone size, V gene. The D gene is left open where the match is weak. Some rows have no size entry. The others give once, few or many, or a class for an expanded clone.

DNA: TGCGCCAGCAGCCAAGACCCCTTGGGATTGTCACCCCTCCACTTT
CDR3: CASSQDPLGLSPLHF
J: TRBJ1-6
D: -
size: -
V: TRBV4-1

DNA: TGTGCCAGCAGTGAAAGTCCGACTTCGCGAGCTTTCTTT
CDR3: CASSESPTSRAFF
J: TRBJ1-1
D: -
size: few
V: TRBV6-1

DNA: TGTGCCAGCAGCTTAGGACAGAACTATGGCTACACCTTC
CDR3: CASSLGQNYGYTF
J: TRBJ1-2
D: -
size: many
V: TRBV7-2

DNA: TGTGCCAGCAGCGGGCAGACCTCCCCCTATGGCTACACCTTC
CDR3: CASSGQTSPYGYTF
J: TRBJ1-2
D: -
size: few
V: TRBV9

DNA: TGTGCCAGCAGTTTAGCGGGGCGGGCAGGGAGAAGCTATGGCTACACCTTC
CDR3: CASSLAGRAGRSYGYTF
J: TRBJ1-2
D: -
size: many
V: TRBV12-3/TRBV12-4

DNA: TGCGCCAGCAGCCTAGCTGCTCAAGGTGGCTACACCTTC
CDR3: CASSLAAQGGYTF
J: TRBJ1-2
D: -
size: few
V: TRBV5-1

DNA: TGTGCCAGCAGTTTATTGGAGACGGGCTCTGGAAACACCATATATTTT
CDR3: CASSLLETGSGNTIYF
J: TRBJ1-3
D: -
size: many
V: TRBV28

DNA: TGTGCCAGCAGCTTAACGGGGTCGAACACTGAAGCTTTCTTT
CDR3: CASSLTGSNTEAFF
J: TRBJ1-1
D: -
size: many
V: TRBV11-3

DNA: TGTGCCAGCAGCGGATTTCAGGACACCGGGGAGCTGTTTTTT
CDR3: CASSGFQDTGELFF
J: TRBJ2-2
D: -
size: -
V: TRBV5-6

DNA: TGTGCCAGCAGCCTAGGACGGAGCTCCTACGAGCAGTACTTC
CDR3: CASSLGRSSYEQYF
J: TRBJ2-7
D: -
size: many
V: TRBV7-2

DNA: TGTGCCAGCAGCGTAGCGGAATACAATGAGCAGTTCTTC
CDR3: CASSVAEYNEQFF
J: TRBJ2-1
D: -
size: many
V: TRBV7-2

DNA: TGTGCCAGCAGAACTAGTAATGGACAGAGAAATGAAAAACTGTTTTTT
CDR3: CASRTSNGQRNEKLFF
J: TRBJ1-4
D: -
size: medium-sized
V: TRBV12-3/TRBV12-4

DNA: TGTGCCAGCAGCCAAGGGCTGACAGGGCCCTACGAGCAGTACTTC
CDR3: CASSQGLTGPYEQYF
J: TRBJ2-7
D: TRBD1
size: many
V: TRBV4-2

DNA: TGTGCCAGCAGTCTACTACTACGCACAGATACGCAGTATTTT
CDR3: CASSLLLRTDTQYF
J: TRBJ2-3
D: -
size: -
V: TRBV2

DNA: TGTGCCAGCAGTCAACCGGGCCTCTACGAGCAGTACTTC
CDR3: CASSQPGLYEQYF
J: TRBJ2-7
D: -
size: -
V: TRBV25-1

DNA: TGTGCCAGCACCGTCCCCTGGGCGGGGGGTGAGCAGTTCTTC
CDR3: CASTVPWAGGEQFF
J: TRBJ2-1
D: TRBD2
size: few
V: TRBV28

DNA: TGTGCCAGCGCAATTACAGGGGACCCAGATACGCAGTATTTT
CDR3: CASAITGDPDTQYF
J: TRBJ2-3
D: TRBD1
size: few
V: TRBV6-2/TRBV6-3

DNA: TGTGCCAGCAGCCCAGGGAGTGGGGTCTCACCCCTCCACTTT
CDR3: CASSPGSGVSPLHF
J: TRBJ1-6
D: -
size: -
V: TRBV7-2

DNA: TGTGCCAGCAGCTTGGAGAGGGGCGCGGAGACCCAGTACTTC
CDR3: CASSLERGAETQYF
J: TRBJ2-5
D: -
size: -
V: TRBV5-4

DNA: TGTGCCAGCAGCCAATACGGGGACCAGTTAGAGACCCAGTACTTC
CDR3: CASSQYGDQLETQYF
J: TRBJ2-5
D: -
size: few
V: TRBV5-4

DNA: TGTGCCAGCAGCGACCGACTTAGGGGACAAGAGACCCAGTACTTC
CDR3: CASSDRLRGQETQYF
J: TRBJ2-5
D: -
size: -
V: TRBV5-4

DNA: TGTGCCATCAGTGTCGTTCGGGGGGACTATGGCTACACCTTC
CDR3: CAISVVRGDYGYTF
J: TRBJ1-2
D: -
size: many
V: TRBV10-3

DNA: TGTGCCAGCAGCTCAACCGACAGGGGGGCTGAAGCTTTCTTT
CDR3: CASSSTDRGAEAFF
J: TRBJ1-1
D: TRBD1
size: -
V: TRBV7-4

DNA: TGTGCCAGCAGTTTAAGGCAGGGGTCCCTCGGCTATGGCTACACCTTC
CDR3: CASSLRQGSLGYGYTF
J: TRBJ1-2
D: -
size: -
V: TRBV28

DNA: TGTGCCATCAGTGATAGGACGTTGAACACTGAAGCTTTCTTT
CDR3: CAISDRTLNTEAFF
J: TRBJ1-1
D: -
size: -
V: TRBV10-3

DNA: TGTGCCAGCAGCCCAGGACCGGTCCCAGAGACCCAGTACTTC
CDR3: CASSPGPVPETQYF
J: TRBJ2-5
D: -
size: many
V: TRBV7-2

DNA: TGCGCCAGCAGCTTGGTCGGGCTGAGCGGCTACACCTTC
CDR3: CASSLVGLSGYTF
J: TRBJ1-2
D: -
size: few
V: TRBV5-1

DNA: TGTGCCAGCAGCTTAGCGCTAATTGTAGCGGGCTTCACAGATACGCAGTATTTT
CDR3: CASSLALIVAGFTDTQYF
J: TRBJ2-3
D: TRBD2
size: medium-sized
V: TRBV7-2

DNA: TGTGCCAGCAGTCCCCTGGTGGGACAGGTCTACAATGAGCAGTTCTTC
CDR3: CASSPLVGQVYNEQFF
J: TRBJ2-1
D: TRBD1
size: many
V: TRBV6-6

DNA: TGTGCCAGCAGCCAAGTTAACCGGGACAGGGACGAAAAACTGTTTTTT
CDR3: CASSQVNRDRDEKLFF
J: TRBJ1-4
D: TRBD1
size: few
V: TRBV4-2

DNA: TGTGCCAGCAGCTCTCAGGACTGGGAGCTGTTTTTT
CDR3: CASSSQDWELFF
J: TRBJ2-2
D: -
size: many
V: TRBV7-6

DNA: TGTGCCAGCTCAGCCCCGGGACTAGGCGAGCAGTACTTC
CDR3: CASSAPGLGEQYF
J: TRBJ2-7
D: TRBD2
size: few
V: TRBV12-3/TRBV12-4

DNA: TGTGCCAGCGGATCCTCGCCGATGGGGGCAGGGGAAAAACTGTTTTTT
CDR3: CASGSSPMGAGEKLFF
J: TRBJ1-4
D: -
size: few
V: TRBV9

DNA: TGTGCCACCAGCAGAGATTCCGGCTCCTACAATGAGCAGTTCTTC
CDR3: CATSRDSGSYNEQFF
J: TRBJ2-1
D: -
size: medium-sized
V: TRBV15

DNA: TGCGCCAGCAGCCCCGGCACTAGTACGGGCGAGCAGTTCTTC
CDR3: CASSPGTSTGEQFF
J: TRBJ2-1
D: -
size: -
V: TRBV5-1

DNA: TGTGCCATCAGTGATCTACAGGGGACTGGGGCCAACGTCCTGACTTTC
CDR3: CAISDLQGTGANVLTF
J: TRBJ2-6
D: TRBD1
size: -
V: TRBV10-3

DNA: TGTGCCAGCAGAGGTGTGGGCACAGATACGCAGTATTTT
CDR3: CASRGVGTDTQYF
J: TRBJ2-3
D: -
size: many
V: TRBV7-2

DNA: TGTGCCAGCAGCATAGACAGGGGCGAGCAGTACTTC
CDR3: CASSIDRGEQYF
J: TRBJ2-7
D: TRBD1
size: once
V: TRBV7-6

DNA: TGTGCCAGCAGCACTCAACGGAACACTGAAGCTTTCTTT
CDR3: CASSTQRNTEAFF
J: TRBJ1-1
D: -
size: few
V: TRBV12-3/TRBV12-4

DNA: TGTGCCAGCAGTTCGATACTAGCGGTTGGAACCTACAATGAGCAGTTCTTC
CDR3: CASSSILAVGTYNEQFF
J: TRBJ2-1
D: TRBD2
size: -
V: TRBV27

DNA: TGTGCCAGCAGCGTCGACGGGAGCCAAGAGACCCAGTACTTC
CDR3: CASSVDGSQETQYF
J: TRBJ2-5
D: -
size: many
V: TRBV7-9

DNA: TGTGCCAGCAGCTTAGGACTGAGCACAGATACGCAGTATTTT
CDR3: CASSLGLSTDTQYF
J: TRBJ2-3
D: -
size: many
V: TRBV7-2

DNA: TGTGCCAGCAGTCCTGAGGTCTTCATTCAGTACTTC
CDR3: CASSPEVFIQYF
J: TRBJ2-4
D: -
size: many
V: TRBV12-3/TRBV12-4

DNA: TGTGCCAGCAGTCCCTTCCCTGGTAGCGATGAGCAGTTCTTC
CDR3: CASSPFPGSDEQFF
J: TRBJ2-1
D: -
size: many
V: TRBV7-6

DNA: TGTGCCAGCAGCCCCTCGGCACTAGCGGGGTACAATGAGCAGTTCTTC
CDR3: CASSPSALAGYNEQFF
J: TRBJ2-1
D: TRBD2
size: -
V: TRBV7-8

DNA: TGCGCCAGCAGCTTGGCACAGGGCATGGACGAGCAGTACTTC
CDR3: CASSLAQGMDEQYF
J: TRBJ2-7
D: -
size: few
V: TRBV5-1

DNA: TGTGCCAGCATTCCTCAGGGTAAATGGGGTGGCTACACCTTC
CDR3: CASIPQGKWGGYTF
J: TRBJ1-2
D: -
size: many
V: TRBV28

DNA: TGTGCCAGCAGCCACACGGGACGGGGCTCCTCTGGGGCCAACGTCCTGACTTTC
CDR3: CASSHTGRGSSGANVLTF
J: TRBJ2-6
D: -
size: -
V: TRBV7-9

DNA: TGTGCCAGCAGCCGCCCCAACAGGGCCGGAGTCGGGGAGCTGTTTTTT
CDR3: CASSRPNRAGVGELFF
J: TRBJ2-2
D: -
size: few
V: TRBV6-5

DNA: TGTGCCATCAGCTTAGCCAGGGTGCGAACCACCGGGGAGCTGTTTTTT
CDR3: CAISLARVRTTGELFF
J: TRBJ2-2
D: -
size: -
V: TRBV7-2

DNA: TGCGCCAGCAGCAGGGGGGCGGGAGGCTACAATGAGCAGTTCTTC
CDR3: CASSRGAGGYNEQFF
J: TRBJ2-1
D: TRBD2
size: many
V: TRBV5-1

DNA: TGTGCCAGCAGTTTCGGGACTAGCGGAGGAAATGAGCAGTTCTTC
CDR3: CASSFGTSGGNEQFF
J: TRBJ2-1
D: TRBD2
size: many
V: TRBV27

DNA: TGTGCCAGCAGTTCGACGCCGGGACAGGGCACTGAAGCTTTCTTT
CDR3: CASSSTPGQGTEAFF
J: TRBJ1-1
D: TRBD1
size: -
V: TRBV12-3/TRBV12-4